This T cell receptor (beta chain) was documented in a study of T cells in Graves' hyperthyroidism and ophthalmopathy. Findings and caveats of the study: Most clonotypes expanded in thyroid above 0.001 were likewise present in blood.

The CDR3 totals 10 residues, both ends included. Germline CDR1 and CDR2: SQVTM and ANQGSEA. Thyroid ultrasound and orbital computed tomography, with clinical symptoms and serum thyroxine and TRAb, informed diagnoses. The source material, RNA transcripts, was used to amplify TCR beta CDR3 regions. During a first-round RT-PCR of the TCR CDR3, the HTBI primer set was used. TCRdb re-analysed the multiplex PCR reads in MiXCR, keeping a single row per CDR3 protein. This sample has about 580,000 distinct CDR3 sequences, with around 42% found just once. With regard to this clonotype: The antigen is undetermined. This may be a read error: a much more frequent sequence differs by one nucleotide. Lacking the conserved final phenylalanine or tryptophan, this CDR3 likely reflects a read error. No DNA is shown, since the ends of the CDR3 on it are uncertain; the CDR3 is the one TCRdb lists.

Source material: peripheral blood or thyroid tissue (not recorded which). The receptor's source is a woman younger than 30 with Graves' hyperthyroidism. The chain has TRBV29-1 and TRBJ1-2; the table's D call, TRBD1, has no DNA check behind it. The CDR3 region is CSVRAGGFVL.